The sequence of this TCR beta chain was determined in a study of Graves' ophthalmopathy and Graves' hyperthyroidism (dated by TCRdb to the late 2010s). Regarding the study in general: Peripheral blood samples were taken at the time of initial diagnosis, before any treatment was given. To explore V-J signatures distinguishing ophthalmopathy from hyperthyroidism, a discovery set of about 99 patients (around 42 ophthalmopathy, roughly 55 stable hyperthyroidism) was enrolled. In total, 135 blood samples were TCR-sequenced: approximately 40 ophthalmopathy, some 75 hyperthyroidism and approximately 17 hyperthyroidism-to-ophthalmopathy patients. To tell Graves' ophthalmopathy apart from Graves' hyperthyroidism, and to predict which patients would progress to ophthalmopathy, the study relied on TCR beta repertoire signatures. In more than five hyperthyroidism patients, T-cell repertoires of thyroid tissue and blood were compared. The 75 to 100 discovery patients were divided at random into training and test sets in a 7:3 ratio. For independent validation, a separate cohort was made up of approximately 19 hyperthyroidism patients plus 17 patients who later progressed from hyperthyroidism to ophthalmopathy. Following sampling, methimazole starting at 30 mg daily was administered to hyperthyroidism patients, and high-dose intravenous methylprednisolone was administered to ophthalmopathy patients. Results and caveats for the whole study, not just this receptor: No statistical method was used to set the sample size in advance, and the investigators knew which group each participant was assigned to. In validation, the model predicted ophthalmopathy progression with about 64% sensitivity and roughly 72% specificity; some 13 predicted patients were CT-confirmed with GO in a median of around 6.5 months. Among expanded thyroid clonotypes with frequency above 0.001, most also showed up in blood, which suggests that blood repertoires may reflect the thyroid immune response. In cross-validation, the 13-signature model distinguished ophthalmopathy from stable hyperthyroidism with approximately 90% sensitivity and 81% to 82% specificity, while in the test set the corresponding values were approximately 79% and 70%.

Ophthalmopathy patients were characterized by moderately to severely active disease, a Clinical Activity Score of at least 3, a NOSPECS grade of at least 4, and a disease duration under 3 months. Patients were excluded if they had other autoimmune diseases, uncontrolled infections, pregnancy or lactation. Diagnosis relied on clinical symptoms, serum thyroxine, TRAb, thyroid ultrasound and orbital computed tomography. Using Ficoll-Paque density gradient centrifugation, PBMCs were isolated from about 9.4 ml of fresh peripheral blood. Total RNA was extracted with Trizol reagent and quality-checked on an Agilent 2100 Bioanalyzer. With regard to this clonotype: The clone's antigen remains unknown. Per-base qualities were not stored, and no clone one base away is much larger.

For repertoire sequencing, TCR beta CDR3 regions were amplified from RNA transcripts. The first round of RT-PCR was done with HTBI primers and the Qiagen OneStep RT-PCR kit, and was followed by a second round of multiplex PCR, then size selection and purification. Libraries were sequenced paired-end with 100 bp reads on an Illumina HiSeq2000. Per the original workflow: SOAPnuke was used to process the reads, removing any read that contained adapters or uncalled bases, had a mean Phred below 15, or lacked an exact match to the constant primer or identifier. High-quality paired reads were merged with COPE v1.2.5. Clonotypes were defined as unique nucleotide sequences and were aligned to IMGT TRB V, D and J references using MiTCR v1.1. The analysis was limited to V-J combinations with a frequency above 0.0001, which together covered 99.2% of repertoires. For each V-J combination, a TCR clonal expansion and chaos score was defined as F50 clonal expansion divided by the chaos observed in the TCRdist matrix. Features were reduced by Welch's t-statistics and random forest to around 13 V-J combinations, which fed a naive Bayes classifier. The similarity between thyroid and blood repertoires was quantified using the Morisita-Horn index. TCRdb handled the public reads itself, with Q25 trimming in fastp and clone calling in MiXCR, and kept productive beta chains. Here each entry gathers all rows of one CDR3 protein and keeps the most common genes and DNA. TCRdb assigned the V and J calls; the authors' analysis was not used. In this sample the table shows 200,000 to 250,000 distinct CDR3 sequences, about 22% of which occur a single time. The leading ten clones occupy approximately 39% of the sample.

This clonotype was sampled from a woman between 50 and 59 years old with Graves' ophthalmopathy. Donor details come from another sample of the same person, matched by shared clones. The sequenced material came from peripheral blood.

The DNA sequence is TGTGCCAGCAGTGACCGGTTTCCCCTCCACTTT. It translates as CASSDRFPLHF. The rearrangement joined TRBV6-2 or TRBV6-3 to TRBJ1-6, with no confidently assigned D gene. CDR1 MNHEY and CDR2 SVGEGT were looked up in the germline V gene. The CDR3 measures 11 amino acids from cysteine to phenylalanine. Here the CDR3 DNA is all that survives: 33 bases in frame from base 1. At the junction V is shortened by 5 bases and J by 13 bases, with 9 bases in between.